The 3 T cell receptor beta chains below all came from one sample that was sequenced in a study of low-dose radiotherapy and immunotherapy resistance in tumors. TRAV- and TRBV-specific primers were used for first-strand cDNA, which covered alpha and beta chains. TCR amplification ran 15 to 20 PCR cycles using constant-region and V-primer adapter primers. TCRdb fed the reads into MiXCR, producing one record per CDR3 protein. The data show about 15,000 distinct CDR3 sequences, with roughly 60% seen just once and 7.5% to 9% held by the top ten. The receptors originated from a human donor with advanced metastatic prostate, ovarian, gallbladder or colorectal cancer (not recorded which). This table probably holds off-target reads from a library built for another chain.

This clonotype has a handful of counts. The genes are TRBV5-1 and TRBJ2-1, with D hard to call. V lost 2 bases to trimming and J lost 6 bases, with 15 bases between them. Germline CDR1 SGHRS, CDR2 YFSETQ. The CDR3 spans 15 residues. CDR3 sequence reads: CASSLEAYSVNEQFF. CDR3 in DNA: TGCGCCAGCAGCTTAGAAGCCTACTCGGTCAATGAGCAGTTCTTC.

The gene calls are TRBV4-2 and TRBJ1-6; 7 positions agree with TRBD1. CDR3 size: 15 residues. V dropped 8 bases and J dropped 5; count of bases not matched to a gene: 9. Per the germline V gene, CDR1 is LGHNA and CDR2 is YNFKEQ. CDR3 protein: CASAPQGGNNSPLHF. CDR3 sequence (DNA): TGTGCCAGCGCTCCGCAGGGGGGAAATAATTCACCCCTCCACTTT.

This chain uses TRBV28 with TRBJ2-7; possibly TRBD1 for D (5 bases). With 7 bases removed from V and 3 bases from J, the gap between germline ends came to 13 bases. This CDR3 comprises 13 residues. Per the germline V gene, CDR1 is MDHEN and CDR2 is SYDVKM. CDR3 DNA: TGTGCCAGCACGTTTGCAGGGCTCTACGAGCAGTACTTC. Protein: CASTFAGLYEQYF.